Following are 18 T cell receptor beta chains from one sample sequenced in a study of T cells in Graves' hyperthyroidism and ophthalmopathy (dated by TCRdb to about 2019). Libraries were made using multiplex PCR. The run used an Illumina HiSeq 2000. The TCR beta CDR3 regions were amplified from the RNA transcripts. For the first round of RT-PCR on the TCR CDR3, the HTBI primer set was used together with the Qiagen OneStep RT-PCR kit. TCRdb reworked the public reads: Q25 trimming with fastp, MiXCR clone assembly, productive beta chains retained. When rows share a CDR3 protein, they turn into one entry using the most common DNA and genes. This sample gives 500,000 to 600,000 distinct CDR3 sequences in total; over 15% of them show up just once. About 20% of the sample is taken by the ten largest. Sample: blood. The source is a woman aged 18 to 35 with Graves' hyperthyroidism.

There are a few counts of this clonotype. The rearrangement links TRBV5-4 to TRBJ2-1; 12 positions match TRBD2. This CDR3 contains 15 residues. In germline, CDR1 is SGHNT, CDR2 YYREEE (reference sequence). The junction had 5 bases not matched to a gene; V was cut back by 4 bases and J by 6 bases. Written as DNA, the CDR3 is TGTGCCAGCAGCCTAGCGGGGGGGACCCGCAATGAGCAGTTCTTC. Translated, it gives CASSLAGGTRNEQFF.

This clonotype was found a few times. The genes are TRBV11-2 and TRBJ1-5, with 11 bases fitting TRBD1. V trimming: 5 bases; J trimming: 5 bases; junction bases outside the gene matches: 5. The length of the CDR3 is 15 residues. Germline CDR1 is SGHAT and CDR2 is FQNNGV. The CDR3 sequence: CASSQDRGRYQPQHF. CDR3 bases: TGTGCCAGCAGCCAGGACAGGGGGCGATATCAGCCCCAGCATTTT.

In this sample, this clonotype turned up many times. This sequence joins TRBV6-1 and TRBJ1-5; 7 bases fit TRBD1. V dropped 10 bases and J dropped 3; count of bases not matched to a gene: 9. Germline-derived CDR1 and CDR2 are MNHNS and SASEGT. This CDR3 is built from 14 residues. The CDR3 loop reads CATTGQEYNQPQHF. As DNA, the CDR3 is TGTGCCACCACCGGACAGGAATACAATCAGCCCCAGCATTTT.

The chain has TRBV4-3 and TRBJ1-2, with D possibly matching TRBD1 (6 bases). V was trimmed by 0 bases and J by 1 base, leaving 9 bases between them. This CDR3 has 15 amino acids. Germline CDR1 LGHNA, CDR2 YSLEER. CDR3 DNA: TGCGCCAGCAGCCAAGATCGACAGGTTAACTATGGCTACACCTTC. Protein product: CASSQDRQVNYGYTF.

The chain is built from TRBV28 and TRBJ1-4; tentative D call: TRBD1 (6 bases). The germline gives CDR1 MDHEN, CDR2 SYDVKM. The V end lost 8 bases, the J end lost 5 bases, and 18 bases lay between the germline ends. The CDR3 sequence is 15 residues long. In DNA form, the CDR3 reads TGTGCCAGCGGGAGCCCCGGGACACGGAATGAAAAACTGTTTTTT. Protein sequence: CASGSPGTRNEKLFF.

Of note for this clonotype: A read error may explain this, as a much larger clone is one base away. CDR3 sequence: CASSLGGTASYERYF. For the CDR3, the DNA is TGTGCCAGCAGCTTAGGGGGGACCGCATCCTACGAGCGGTACTTC. The rearrangement links TRBV7-2 to TRBJ2-7; either TRBD1 or TRBD2 may supply D (5 bases each). Per the germline V gene, CDR1 is SGHTA and CDR2 is FQGNSA. The CDR3 consists of 15 residues. Based on the CDR3 plus reference TRBV7-2 and TRBJ2-7, the full variable domain is GAGVSQSPSNKVTEKGKDVELRCDPISGHTALYWYRQSLGQGLEFLIYFQGNSAPDKSGLPSDRFSAERTGGSVSTLTIQRTQQEDSAVYLCASSLGGTASYERYFGPGTRLTVT.

This clonotype was observed a few times. The genes are TRBV3-1 and TRBJ1-2, with D possibly TRBD1 on 6 matching bases. V was pared by 2 bases and J by 2 bases, with 15 bases between. This CDR3 contains 16 residues. Germline CDR1 LGHDT, CDR2 YNNKEL (reference sequence). CDR3 in DNA: TGTGCCAGCAGCCAACTGGGGGGCCTTGACAACTATGGCTACACCTTC. Translating it yields CASSQLGGLDNYGYTF.

The genes are TRBV10-1 and TRBJ2-5; the match to TRBD1 covers 7 bases. The germline V gene encodes CDR1 WNHNN and CDR2 SYGVQD (reference sequence). This CDR3 is built from 16 residues. Trimming cost V 3 bases and J 1 base; bases outside gene matches: 8. CDR3 region: CASSDGPRQGQETQYF. CDR3 sequence (DNA): TGCGCCAGCAGTGATGGGCCGAGACAGGGCCAAGAGACCCAGTACTTC.

This clonotype was observed many times. The chain has TRBV12-3 or TRBV12-4 and TRBJ2-5; TRBD1 aligns across 7 bases. The CDR3 contains 15 residues. V gave up 3 bases and J gave up 0 bases; unmatched junction bases: 4. CDR3 DNA sequence: TGTGCCAGCAGTTTTGTGGGACAGCACCAAGAGACCCAGTACTTC. Translation: CASSFVGQHQETQYF.

The chain has TRBV12-3 or TRBV12-4 and TRBJ1-2; 7 bases fit TRBD1. V trimming: 6 bases; J trimming: 0 bases; junction bases outside the gene matches: 7. This CDR3 has 15 residues. Written as DNA, the CDR3 is TGTGCCAGCAGCCGGGACAGTCAAGCTAACTATGGCTACACCTTC. Translation gives CASSRDSQANYGYTF.

This clonotype was seen more than once but under ten times. This chain links TRBV20-1 with TRBJ1-5, with TRBD1 matching 7 bases. Germline V gives CDR1 DFQATT, CDR2 SNEGSKA (reference sequence). Unmatched junction bases numbered 8, after V lost 6 bases and J lost 0 bases. The CDR3 consists of 15 residues. The CDR3 DNA sequence: TGCAGTGCCAGCTGGACAGGCCATAGCAATCAGCCCCAGCATTTT. It translates to CSASWTGHSNQPQHF.

There are many counts of this clonotype. The chain carries TRBV2 and TRBJ2-1, with a weak D call TRBD1 (6 bases). The CDR3 loop spans 14 amino acids. Between the trimmed V and J ends, which lost 7 bases and 4 bases, there was a span of 14 bases. Germline values: CDR1 SNHLY, CDR2 FYNNEI. The DNA for the CDR3 is TGTGCCAGCAAGGGGGACCCCCAATACAATGAGCAGTTCTTC. Translated, it gives CASKGDPQYNEQFF.

This clonotype was found a few times. V and J are TRBV10-3 and TRBJ2-1; D not resolved. Germline CDR1 ENHRY, CDR2 SYGVKD. The CDR3 runs to 14 residues. V lost 9 bases and J lost 6, with 18 bases in between. DNA of the CDR3: TGTGCCATATCACGGACGGCCTCTTCCAATGAGCAGTTCTTC. Protein sequence: CAISRTASSNEQFF.

This clonotype has at least ten counts. This chain connects TRBV28 to TRBJ2-7, with 11 bases lining up with TRBD2. The CDR3 runs to 19 residues. Germline V gives CDR1 MDHEN, CDR2 SYDVKM. V trimming: 6 bases; J trimming: 2 bases; junction bases outside the gene matches: 18. The CDR3 reads CASRPGIPLLAGVPYEQYF. CDR3 coding DNA: TGTGCCAGCAGACCAGGGATTCCCCTACTAGCGGGAGTCCCCTACGAGCAGTACTTC.

This clonotype was seen ten or more times. The chain carries TRBV3-1 and TRBJ1-5; a possible D gene is TRBD1 (6 bases). There are 17 residues in the CDR3. CDR1 LGHDT and CDR2 YNNKEL come from the germline V gene (reference sequence). V lost 1 base and J 2 bases, leaving 15 bases between the germline ends. The CDR3 protein is CASSQGSQGIGNQPQHF. CDR3 sequence (DNA): TGTGCCAGCAGCCAAGGTTCTCAGGGGATCGGCAATCAGCCCCAGCATTTT.

This clonotype was found a few times. J is TRBJ2-3 and V is TRBV30; TRBD2 matches 7 bases. The germline V gene encodes CDR1 GTSNPN and CDR2 SVGIG (reference sequence). CDR3 length: 15 residues. Trimming cost V 3 bases and J 6 bases; bases outside gene matches: 12. CDR3 sequence reads: CAWRTLAAPWDTQYF. The CDR3 DNA is TGTGCCTGGAGGACGCTAGCGGCACCATGGGATACGCAGTATTTT.

This clonotype has just one count. This chain links TRBV30 with TRBJ1-2; D is perhaps TRBD1 (6 bases). Trimming cost V 4 bases and J 8 bases, with 14 bases left between them. Germline assignment: CDR1 GTSNPN and CDR2 SVGIG (reference sequence). CDR3 size: 12 residues. The CDR3 spells CAWNTGREGYTF. The CDR3 DNA sequence: TGTGCCTGGAACACAGGGCGCGAAGGCTACACCTTC.

There are many counts of this clonotype. This chain uses TRBV9 with TRBJ2-7; D call uncertain. Germline V CDR1 and CDR2: SGDLS, YYNGEE. V was clipped by 8 bases and J by 4 bases, with 16 bases between them. This CDR3 region has 13 residues. CDR3 loop: CASSRSLEYEQYF. The DNA for the CDR3 is TGTGCCAGTTCCCGGAGCTTGGAATACGAGCAGTACTTC.